This TCR beta chain stems from a study of blood T cell repertoires in COVID-19. Study-level information: The United States, Italy and Spain provided the acute and convalescent COVID-19 samples. T cells, B-cell-depleted T cells, or PBMCs provided the cDNA or gDNA that served as material.

The method was immunoSEQ multiplex PCR; TCRdb's version includes in-frame clones alone and lacks a portion of them. The sample lists 13,000 or so clones, around four fifths occurring once. This CDR3 is built from 16 residues. Looked up from germline, CDR1 is SQVTM and CDR2 is ANQGSEA. Unmatched junction bases numbered 12, after V lost 3 bases and J lost 2 bases. The sequence derives from a woman aged 80 or older with acute or convalescent COVID-19. The V gene is TRBV29-1, the J gene TRBJ1-1, with TRBD1 matching over 7 bases. Sequencing input: peripheral blood. CDR3 protein: CSVEGVRGVLNTEAFF. CDR3 sequence (DNA): TGCAGCGTTGAGGGTGTCAGGGGGGTCCTCAACACTGAAGCTTTCTTT.